This T cell receptor (beta chain) was recorded in a study of blood T cells in healthy people across ages. The CDR3 spans 12 residues. Germline V gene lookup returns CDR1 SEHNR and CDR2 FQNEAQ (reference sequence). Trimming left V 6 bases short and J 4 bases short, with 9 bases between. PCR was performed a second time for about 7 to 11 cycles using a sample-barcoded 5' primer and a J-beta primer mix. TCRdb processed the 5' RACE reads anew with MiXCR; each CDR3 protein has one entry. Of around 1,500,000 distinct CDR3 sequences detected, 28% appear once; the ten largest clones hold roughly 8%. Isolating PBMCs gave at least 6 million of these cells per sample. Per sample, at least 5 micrograms of total RNA were extracted.

The source material was blood. V is TRBV7-9 and J is TRBJ1-2, with D perhaps matching TRBD1 (6 bases). This clonotype was obtained from a woman in her twenties or thirties in good health. The CDR3 loop reads CASRDSVYGYTF. CDR3 nucleotide sequence: TGTGCCAGCAGGGACAGTGTCTATGGCTACACCTTC.